Listed below are T cell receptor beta chains from one sample, sequenced in a study of T-cell reconstitution after alpha-beta-depleted transplantation in children. TCRdb passed the PCR reads through MiXCR, listing each CDR3 protein once. The table includes approximately 590,000 distinct CDR3 sequences, about 11% detected once. Material: PBMCs from the stem cell graft donor, obtained from the stem cell graft. The receptors derive from a human donor who donated a stem cell graft to a child with acute myeloid leukemia. The CDR3 runs from the conserved cysteine through the conserved F or W. Fields, in order: CDR3 DNA, CDR3 protein, clone size, J gene, V gene, D gene. The D gene is left open where the match is weak. For some rows the clone size is stated as once, few or many, or as a class when expanded; others skip it.

cdr3_nt: TGCGCCAGCAGCTTTCGGGCTAGCGGGGGCACAGATACGCAGTATTTT; cdr3_aa: CASSFRASGGTDTQYF; clone_size: -; j_call: TRBJ2-3; v_call: TRBV5-1; d_call: TRBD2
cdr3_nt: TGTGCCAGCAGTGAACCAGGAAACACCATATATTTT; cdr3_aa: CASSEPGNTIYF; clone_size: many; j_call: TRBJ1-3; v_call: TRBV25-1; d_call: -
cdr3_nt: TGTGCCAGCAGTTATAGTCGGGGTCGAGCTGGGAGTCGCCCCGGGGAGCTGTTTTTT; cdr3_aa: CASSYSRGRAGSRPGELFF; clone_size: -; j_call: TRBJ2-2; v_call: TRBV28; d_call: -
cdr3_nt: TGTGCCAGCAGGAGCCAGGGGAGCGAGCAGTACTTC; cdr3_aa: CASRSQGSEQYF; clone_size: -; j_call: TRBJ2-7; v_call: TRBV12-3/TRBV12-4; d_call: -
cdr3_nt: TGTGCCAGCTCACCATTTTCAGGGGTGACTGAAGCTTTCTTT; cdr3_aa: CASSPFSGVTEAFF; clone_size: -; j_call: TRBJ1-1; v_call: TRBV18; d_call: -
cdr3_nt: TGTGCCACCAGTGTGGAGAACACCGGGGAGCTGTTTTTT; cdr3_aa: CATSVENTGELFF; clone_size: -; j_call: TRBJ2-2; v_call: TRBV24-1; d_call: -
cdr3_nt: TGTGCCAGCTTGGGACTAGCGGGCGAGCAGTACTTC; cdr3_aa: CASLGLAGEQYF; clone_size: few; j_call: TRBJ2-7; v_call: TRBV28; d_call: TRBD2
cdr3_nt: TGTGCCAGCAGTTTACGCCCGGTTGCCTCTGGGGCCAACGTCCTGACTTTC; cdr3_aa: CASSLRPVASGANVLTF; clone_size: few; j_call: TRBJ2-6; v_call: TRBV12-3/TRBV12-4; d_call: -
cdr3_nt: TGCAGTGCTAGAACCTACCGTTACCGTCTACCGAGGGGGCTTGGAGCTTTCTTT; cdr3_aa: CSARTYRYRLPRGLGAFF; clone_size: -; j_call: TRBJ1-1; v_call: TRBV20-1; d_call: TRBD1
cdr3_nt: TGTGCCAGCAGCTTAGGATTGCAGGGGAAGCAGTTCTTC; cdr3_aa: CASSLGLQGKQFF; clone_size: few; j_call: TRBJ2-1; v_call: TRBV7-2; d_call: -
cdr3_nt: TGTGCCAGCAGCCGAATTAGCTCTTACATGAACACTGAAGCTTTCTTT; cdr3_aa: CASSRISSYMNTEAFF; clone_size: few; j_call: TRBJ1-1; v_call: TRBV12-3/TRBV12-4; d_call: -
cdr3_nt: TGTGCCAGCAGTGAATATGGACTAGCGGGAGAAGAGACCCAGTACTTC; cdr3_aa: CASSEYGLAGEETQYF; clone_size: -; j_call: TRBJ2-5; v_call: TRBV6-1; d_call: TRBD2